The clone carrying this TCR beta chain was counted a single time. Per the study methods: Amplification of reference gene primers provided the estimated nucleated cell counts. Repertoires were generated with immunoSEQ multiplex PCR, while TCRdb's copy carries only in-frame clones and drops some. The V and J calls and clone size were taken over from that table, and D and trimming were inferred from the DNA. The data show fewer than 200,000 clones, with over 75% seen just once and about 0.54% held by the top ten. The entry originates in a study of blood T cell repertoires in COVID-19. Looking at the study overall: Sample material is recorded as cDNA or gDNA derived from T cells, B-cell-depleted T cells, or PBMCs.

The germline CDR1 and CDR2 sequences are SGHTA and FQGNSA. J gave up 3 bases and V 4 bases, and 3 bases lay outside the gene matches. The CDR3 extends over 14 amino acids. The TCR comes from a middle-aged man with acute or convalescent COVID-19. This chain links TRBV7-2 with TRBJ2-5; 9 bases are shared with TRBD1. Sequencing used peripheral blood. The CDR3 is CASSSDRGEETQYF. CDR3 in DNA: TGTGCCAGCAGCTCCGACAGGGGGGAAGAGACCCAGTACTTC.